The T cell receptor beta chain under discussion was sequenced for a study of neoadjuvant anti-PD-1 for oral cavity cancer. The protocol was immunoSEQ multiplex PCR, while the TCRdb copy is restricted to in-frame clones and leaves out a portion. The repertoire holds approximately 10,000 clones, under 75% seen once, with about 4.5% in the top ten. Time point noted: after neoadjuvant nivolumab, at surgical resection. Germline values: CDR1 MDHEN, CDR2 SYDVKM. This CDR3 spans 14 amino acids. Trimming took off 7 bases at V and 0 bases at J, with 13 bases between the two ends. This sequence originates from a person aged 35-79 years with oral cavity squamous cell carcinoma. The chain employs TRBV28 and TRBJ2-7; tentatively, D is TRBD1 (6 bases). The sequences come from PBMCs, collected after nivolumab (anti-PD-1) treatment. The CDR3 region is CASIPGDTSYEQYF. CDR3 nucleotide sequence: TGTGCCAGCATCCCTGGGGACACCTCCTACGAGCAGTACTTC.